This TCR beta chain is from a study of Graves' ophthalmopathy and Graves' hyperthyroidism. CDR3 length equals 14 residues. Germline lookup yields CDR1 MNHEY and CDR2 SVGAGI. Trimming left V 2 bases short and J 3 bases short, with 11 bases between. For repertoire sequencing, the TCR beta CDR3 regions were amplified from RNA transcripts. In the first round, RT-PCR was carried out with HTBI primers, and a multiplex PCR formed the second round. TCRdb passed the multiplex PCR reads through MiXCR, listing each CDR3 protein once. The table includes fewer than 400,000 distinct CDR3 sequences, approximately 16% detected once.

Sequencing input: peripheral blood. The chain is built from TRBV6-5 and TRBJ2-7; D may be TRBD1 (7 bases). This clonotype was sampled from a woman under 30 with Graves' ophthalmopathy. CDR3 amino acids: CASSYGGGDYEQYF. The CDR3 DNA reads TGTGCCAGCAGTTACGGAGGGGGCGACTACGAGCAGTACTTC.